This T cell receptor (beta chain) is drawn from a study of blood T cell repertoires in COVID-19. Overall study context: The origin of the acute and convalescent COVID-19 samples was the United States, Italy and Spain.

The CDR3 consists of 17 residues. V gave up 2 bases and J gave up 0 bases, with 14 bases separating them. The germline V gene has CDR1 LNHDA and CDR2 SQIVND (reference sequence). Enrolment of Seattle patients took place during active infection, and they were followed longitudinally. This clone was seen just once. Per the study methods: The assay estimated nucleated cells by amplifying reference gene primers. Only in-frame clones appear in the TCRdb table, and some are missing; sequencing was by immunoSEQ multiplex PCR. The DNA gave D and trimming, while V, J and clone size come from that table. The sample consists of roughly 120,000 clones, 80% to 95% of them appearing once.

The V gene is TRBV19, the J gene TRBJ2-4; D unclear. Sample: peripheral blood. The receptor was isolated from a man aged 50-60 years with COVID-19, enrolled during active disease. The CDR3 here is CASSIMVAEIAKNIQYF. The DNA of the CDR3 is TGTGCCAGTAGTATAATGGTGGCGGAGATAGCCAAAAACATTCAGTACTTC. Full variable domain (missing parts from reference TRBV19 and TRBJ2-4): DGGITQSPKYLFRKEGQNVTLSCEQNLNHDAMYWYRQDPGQGLRLIYYSQIVNDFQKGDIAEGYSVSREKKESFPLTVTSAQKNPTAFYLCASSIMVAEIAKNIQYFGAGTRLSVL.